This T cell receptor (beta chain) was documented in a study of shared clonotypes between healthy human individuals. The overall study: Two women and a few men aged 18 to 49 made up the donors.

There were only Caucasian adults among the donors, and all lived in Nashville, Tennessee. When samples were unsorted, about 90 million PBMCs were used for genomic DNA. V was pared by 6 bases and J by 0 bases, with 13 bases between. CDR1 MNHEY and CDR2 SMNVEV come from the germline V gene (reference sequence). This CDR3 contains 15 residues. Spread over ten immunoSEQ deep assay plates, unsorted PBMC DNA underwent sequencing. Using immunoSEQ multiplex PCR, the repertoire was profiled, and TCRdb retains in-frame clones only, with some absent. This table has fewer than 650,000 clones, about 79% appearing once.

Sequenced sample: PBMCs. The receptor comes from a middle-aged woman in good health. Some clones in this sample may be carry-over from other donors' samples. The rearrangement uses TRBV27 and TRBJ2-3; no definite D call. The CDR3 loop reads CASRPTAFSTDTQYF. For the CDR3, the DNA is TGTGCCAGCAGACCCACCGCATTTAGCACAGATACGCAGTATTTT.